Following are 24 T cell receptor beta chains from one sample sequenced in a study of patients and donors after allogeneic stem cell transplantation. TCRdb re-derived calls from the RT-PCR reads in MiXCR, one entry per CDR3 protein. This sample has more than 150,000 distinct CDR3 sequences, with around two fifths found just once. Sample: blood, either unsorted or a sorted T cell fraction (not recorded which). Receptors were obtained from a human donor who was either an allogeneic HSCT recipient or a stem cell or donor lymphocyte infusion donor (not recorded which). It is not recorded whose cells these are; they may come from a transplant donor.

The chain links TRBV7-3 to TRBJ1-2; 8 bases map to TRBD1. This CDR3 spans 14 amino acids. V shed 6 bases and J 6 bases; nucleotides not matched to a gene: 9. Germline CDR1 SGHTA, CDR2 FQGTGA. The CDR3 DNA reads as TGTGCCAGCAGTCCCCAGGACAGGGATGATGGCTACACCTTC. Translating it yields CASSPQDRDDGYTF.

The CDR3: CASIQPPYEQYF. The DNA of the CDR3 is TGTGCCAGTATCCAGCCTCCCTACGAGCAGTACTTC. J is TRBJ2-7 and V is TRBV2; D uncertain. CDR3 length: 12 residues. Germline values: CDR1 SNHLY, CDR2 FYNNEI. Between the trimmed V and J ends, which lost 9 bases and 2 bases, there was a span of 11 bases.

Written as DNA, the CDR3 is TGTGCCAGCAGTTTGGCCAGAAGCACTGAAGCTTTCTTT. It codes for CASSLARSTEAFF. The chain carries TRBV12-3 or TRBV12-4 and TRBJ1-1; D unresolved. The CDR3 extends over 13 amino acids. With 3 bases removed from V and 4 bases from J, the gap between germline ends came to 9 bases.

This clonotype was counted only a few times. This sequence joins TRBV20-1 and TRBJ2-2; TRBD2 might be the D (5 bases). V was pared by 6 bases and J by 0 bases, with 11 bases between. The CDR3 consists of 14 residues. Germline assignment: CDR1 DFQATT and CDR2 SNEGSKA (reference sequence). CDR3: CSARTQTNTGELFF. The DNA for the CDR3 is TGCAGTGCCAGGACTCAAACGAACACCGGGGAGCTGTTTTTT.

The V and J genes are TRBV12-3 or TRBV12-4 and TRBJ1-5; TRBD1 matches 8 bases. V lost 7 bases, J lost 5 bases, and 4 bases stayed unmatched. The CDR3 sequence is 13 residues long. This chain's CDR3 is CASIDRGDQPQHF. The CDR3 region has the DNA TGTGCCAGCATTGACAGGGGCGATCAGCCCCAGCATTTT.

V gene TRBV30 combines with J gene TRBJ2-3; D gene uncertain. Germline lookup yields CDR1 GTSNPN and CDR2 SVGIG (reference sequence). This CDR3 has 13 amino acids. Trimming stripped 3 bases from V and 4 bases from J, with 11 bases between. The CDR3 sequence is CAWSPFGADTQYF. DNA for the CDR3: TGTGCCTGGAGCCCTTTTGGCGCAGATACGCAGTATTTT.

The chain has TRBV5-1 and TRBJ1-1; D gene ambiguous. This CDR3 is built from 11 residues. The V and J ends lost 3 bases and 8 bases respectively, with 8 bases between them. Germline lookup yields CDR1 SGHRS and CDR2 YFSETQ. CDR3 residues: CASSSPGEAFF. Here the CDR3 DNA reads TGCGCCAGCAGCTCGCCGGGGGAAGCTTTCTTT.

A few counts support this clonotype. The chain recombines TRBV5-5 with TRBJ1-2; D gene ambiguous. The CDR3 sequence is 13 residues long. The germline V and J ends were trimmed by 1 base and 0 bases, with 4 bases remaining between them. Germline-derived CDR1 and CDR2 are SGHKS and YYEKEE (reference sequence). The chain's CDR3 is CASSLNSNYGYTF. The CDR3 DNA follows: TGTGCCAGCAGCTTGAATTCTAACTATGGCTACACCTTC. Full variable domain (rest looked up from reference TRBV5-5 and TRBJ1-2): DAGVTQSPTHLIKTRGQQVTLRCSPISGHKSVSWYQQVLGQGPQFIFQYYEKEERGRGNFPDRFSARQFPNYSSELNVNALLLGDSALYLCASSLNSNYGYTFGSGTRLTVV.

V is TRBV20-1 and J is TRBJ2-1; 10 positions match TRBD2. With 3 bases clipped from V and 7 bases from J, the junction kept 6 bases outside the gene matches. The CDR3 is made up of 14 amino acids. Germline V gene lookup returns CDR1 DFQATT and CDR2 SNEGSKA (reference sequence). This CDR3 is CSASPSGSINEQFF. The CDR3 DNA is TGCAGTGCTAGTCCTAGCGGGAGTATAAATGAGCAGTTCTTC.

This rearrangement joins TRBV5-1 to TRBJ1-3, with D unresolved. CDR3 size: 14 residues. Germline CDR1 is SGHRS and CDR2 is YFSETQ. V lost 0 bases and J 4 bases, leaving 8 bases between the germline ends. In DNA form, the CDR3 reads TGCGCCAGCAGCTTGGACAGACAAGGAAACACCATATATTTT. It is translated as CASSLDRQGNTIYF.

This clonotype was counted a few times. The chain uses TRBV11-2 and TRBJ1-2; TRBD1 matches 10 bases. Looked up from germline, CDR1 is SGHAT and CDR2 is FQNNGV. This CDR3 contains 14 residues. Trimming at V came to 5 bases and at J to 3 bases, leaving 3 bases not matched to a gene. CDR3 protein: CASSGGTGDYGYTF. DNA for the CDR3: TGTGCCAGCAGCGGAGGGACAGGGGACTATGGCTACACCTTC.

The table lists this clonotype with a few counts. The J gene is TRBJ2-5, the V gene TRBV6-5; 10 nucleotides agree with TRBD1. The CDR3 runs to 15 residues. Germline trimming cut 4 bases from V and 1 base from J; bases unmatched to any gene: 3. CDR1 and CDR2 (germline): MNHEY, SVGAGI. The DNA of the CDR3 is TGTGCCAGCAGTTGGGGGACAGGGGTCCAAGAGACCCAGTACTTC. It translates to CASSWGTGVQETQYF.

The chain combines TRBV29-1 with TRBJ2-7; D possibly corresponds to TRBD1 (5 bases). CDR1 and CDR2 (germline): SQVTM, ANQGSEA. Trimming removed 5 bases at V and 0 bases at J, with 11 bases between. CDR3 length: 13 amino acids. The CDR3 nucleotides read TGCAGCGTTACCAGGGCCAACTCCTACGAGCAGTACTTC. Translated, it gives CSVTRANSYEQYF.

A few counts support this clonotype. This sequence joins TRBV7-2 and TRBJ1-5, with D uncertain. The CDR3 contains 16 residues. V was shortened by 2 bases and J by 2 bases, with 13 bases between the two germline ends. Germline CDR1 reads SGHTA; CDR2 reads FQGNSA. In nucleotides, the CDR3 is TGTGCCAGCAGCTTAAAAAACCGGCTGGGCAATCAGCCCCAGCATTTT. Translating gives CASSLKNRLGNQPQHF.

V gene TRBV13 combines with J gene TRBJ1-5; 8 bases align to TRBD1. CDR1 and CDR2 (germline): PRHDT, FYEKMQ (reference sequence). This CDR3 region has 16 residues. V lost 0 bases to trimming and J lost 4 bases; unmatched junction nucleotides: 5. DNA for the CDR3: TGTGCCAGCAGCTTAGGCGGACAGGGTGGAAATCAGCCCCAGCATTTT. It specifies CASSLGGQGGNQPQHF.

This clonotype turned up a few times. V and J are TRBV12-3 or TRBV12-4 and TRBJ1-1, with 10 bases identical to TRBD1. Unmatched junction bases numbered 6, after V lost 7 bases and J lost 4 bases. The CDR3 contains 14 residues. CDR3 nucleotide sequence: TGTGCCAGCACCCAATGGACAGGGGGCACTGAAGCTTTCTTT. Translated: CASTQWTGGTEAFF.

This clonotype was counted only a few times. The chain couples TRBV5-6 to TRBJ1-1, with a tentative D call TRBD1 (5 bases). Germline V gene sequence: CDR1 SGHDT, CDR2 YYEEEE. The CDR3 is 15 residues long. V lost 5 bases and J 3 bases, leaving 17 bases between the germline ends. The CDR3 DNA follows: TGTGCCAGCAGTTACGAGGGCAGGGTTGACACTGAAGCTTTCTTT. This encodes CASSYEGRVDTEAFF.

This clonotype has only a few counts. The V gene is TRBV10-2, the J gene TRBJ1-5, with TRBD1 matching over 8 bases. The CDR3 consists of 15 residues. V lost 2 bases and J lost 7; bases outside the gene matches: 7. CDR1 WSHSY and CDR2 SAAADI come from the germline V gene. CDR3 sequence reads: CASSEPGGVGQPQHF. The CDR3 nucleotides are TGCGCCAGCAGTGAGCCAGGGGGCGTTGGGCAGCCCCAGCATTTT.

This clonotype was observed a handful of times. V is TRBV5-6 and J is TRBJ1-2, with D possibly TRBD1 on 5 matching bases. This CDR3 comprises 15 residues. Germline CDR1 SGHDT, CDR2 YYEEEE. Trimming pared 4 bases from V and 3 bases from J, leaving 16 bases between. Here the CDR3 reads CASSGRWGNDYGYTF. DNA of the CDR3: TGTGCCAGCAGCGGGCGTTGGGGGAATGACTATGGCTACACCTTC.

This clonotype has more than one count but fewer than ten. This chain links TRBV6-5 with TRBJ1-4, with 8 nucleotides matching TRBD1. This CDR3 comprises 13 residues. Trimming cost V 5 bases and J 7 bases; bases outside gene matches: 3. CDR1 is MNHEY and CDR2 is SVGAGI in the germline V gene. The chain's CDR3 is CASSRTGPEKLFF. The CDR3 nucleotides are TGTGCCAGCAGTCGGACAGGGCCTGAAAAACTGTTTTTT.

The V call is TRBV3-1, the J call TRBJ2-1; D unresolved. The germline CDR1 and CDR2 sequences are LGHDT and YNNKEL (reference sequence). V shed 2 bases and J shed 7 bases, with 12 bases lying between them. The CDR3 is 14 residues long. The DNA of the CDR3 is TGTGCCAGCAGCCAAAGAGCGAAGTCGAATGAGCAGTTCTTC. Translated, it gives CASSQRAKSNEQFF.

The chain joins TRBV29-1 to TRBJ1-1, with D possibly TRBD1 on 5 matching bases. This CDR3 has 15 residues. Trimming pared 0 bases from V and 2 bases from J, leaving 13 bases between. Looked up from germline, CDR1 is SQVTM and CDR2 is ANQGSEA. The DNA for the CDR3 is TGCAGCGTTGAAGAAGCAGGGCAAGGAAACACTGAAGCTTTCTTT. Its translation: CSVEEAGQGNTEAFF.

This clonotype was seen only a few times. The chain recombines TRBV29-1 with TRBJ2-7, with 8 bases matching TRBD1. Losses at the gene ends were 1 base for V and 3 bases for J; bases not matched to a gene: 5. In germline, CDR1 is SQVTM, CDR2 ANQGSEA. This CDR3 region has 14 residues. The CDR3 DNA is TGCAGCGTTGAAGCTGGGACAGGATACTACGAGCAGTACTTC. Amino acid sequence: CSVEAGTGYYEQYF.

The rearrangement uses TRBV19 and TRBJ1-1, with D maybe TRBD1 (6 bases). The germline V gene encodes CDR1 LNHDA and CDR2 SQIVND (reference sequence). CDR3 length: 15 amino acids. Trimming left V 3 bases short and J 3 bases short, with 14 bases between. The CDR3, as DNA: TGTGCCAGTAGTATGGGATGGGGGCAGCACACTGAAGCTTTCTTT. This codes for CASSMGWGQHTEAFF.